This T cell receptor (beta chain) was observed in a study of tumor-infiltrating lymphocytes in oesophageal squamous cell carcinoma. TCRdb analysed the PCR reads with MiXCR anew, one entry per CDR3 protein. The sample includes fewer than 15,000 distinct CDR3 sequences, roughly half seen only once; the top ten take over 10%. This clonotype was counted many times. The junction had 11 bases not matched to a gene; V was cut back by 6 bases and J by 10 bases. The CDR3 length is 15 residues. Germline assignment: CDR1 MNHNS and CDR2 SASEGT. This clonotype was obtained from a female donor with esophageal squamous cell carcinoma. Sequencing used blood. J is TRBJ1-6 and V is TRBV6-1, with 8 bases fitting TRBD1. The CDR3 loop is CASSRQGLLGSPLHF. The CDR3, as DNA: TGTGCCAGCAGCAGACAGGGGTTATTAGGGTCACCCCTCCACTTT.